This T cell receptor (beta chain) was identified in a study of cytomegalovirus exposure and HLA in healthy donors. On the study more broadly: Genetic ancestry analysis placed around four fifths of the 410 or so donors that were genotyped in the Caucasian-associated cluster.

Although they were nominally healthy when sampled, donors likely had unrecorded immune exposures. Study-wide results and limits: Reports indicated that the classifier achieved high specificity and sensitivity in diagnosing cytomegalovirus status. In a later analysis, most CMV-associated TCR beta chains appeared HLA-restricted.

With respect to this clone: Its antigen is not known.

PCR involved 60 Vbeta and 13 Jbeta primers. Produced via immunoSEQ multiplex PCR; TCRdb's table is partial and in-frame only. This sample carries some 200,000 clones, over 75% of them seen once, and the ten largest clones take about 0.23%. Sample: PBMCs. The receptor was isolated from a girl between 2 and 10 years old in good health and CMV-seronegative.

The CDR3 coding sequence is TGTGCCAGCAGGCGAACCGGGACAGGAGAAGCTTTCTTT. Protein: CASRRTGTGEAFF. The chain links TRBV5-4 to TRBJ1-1; 8 positions match TRBD1. This CDR3 comprises 13 residues. CDR1 and CDR2 (germline): SGHNT, YYREEE (reference sequence). After removal of 5 bases from V and 8 bases from J, the junction contained 8 bases not matched to a gene.